This T cell receptor beta chain originates from a study of cytomegalovirus exposure and HLA in healthy donors. The CDR3 has 16 amino acids. V lost 3 bases and J lost 1, with 15 bases in between. CDR1 is MGHRA and CDR2 is YSYEKL in the germline V gene. The PCR employed 60 Vbeta primers together with 13 Jbeta primers. Profiling relied on immunoSEQ multiplex PCR, and the TCRdb table lists in-frame clones only, not all of them. This table has about 150,000 clones, around 79% appearing once. Only one count was recorded for this clone. Other DNA sequences within the sample encode an identical CDR3. Sequencing input: PBMCs. The rearrangement links TRBV4-1 to TRBJ1-1, with a weak D call TRBD1 (5 bases). The origin of this receptor is a woman in her thirties or forties in good health and CMV-seropositive. The CDR3 sequence is CASSQDRGGKNTEAFF. The CDR3 bases are TGCGCCAGCAGCCAGGATCGGGGCGGGAAGAACACTGAAGCTTTCTTT.